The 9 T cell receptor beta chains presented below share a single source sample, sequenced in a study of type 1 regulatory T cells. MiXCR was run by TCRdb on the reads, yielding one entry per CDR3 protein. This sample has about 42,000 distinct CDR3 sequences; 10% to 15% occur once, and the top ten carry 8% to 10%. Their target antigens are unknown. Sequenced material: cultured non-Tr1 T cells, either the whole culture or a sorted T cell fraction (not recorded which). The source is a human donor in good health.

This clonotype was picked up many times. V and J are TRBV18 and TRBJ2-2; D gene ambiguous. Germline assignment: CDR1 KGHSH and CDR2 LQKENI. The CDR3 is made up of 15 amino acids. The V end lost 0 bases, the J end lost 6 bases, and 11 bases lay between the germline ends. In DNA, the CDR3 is TGTGCCAGCTCACCACCGACGGGTTTTCCCGGGGAGCTGTTTTTT. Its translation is CASSPPTGFPGELFF.

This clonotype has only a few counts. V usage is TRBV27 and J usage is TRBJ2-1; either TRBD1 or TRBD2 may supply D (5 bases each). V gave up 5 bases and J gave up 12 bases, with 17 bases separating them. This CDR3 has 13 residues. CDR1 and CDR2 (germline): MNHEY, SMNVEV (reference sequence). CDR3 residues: CASSPSRSGGQFF. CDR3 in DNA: TGTGCCAGCAGTCCCTCGCGCTCTGGGGGGCAGTTCTTC.

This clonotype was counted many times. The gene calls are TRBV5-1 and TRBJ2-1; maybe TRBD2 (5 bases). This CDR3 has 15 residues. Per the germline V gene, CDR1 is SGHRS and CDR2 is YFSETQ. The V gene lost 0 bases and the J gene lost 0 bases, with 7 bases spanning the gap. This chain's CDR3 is CASSLVGSSYNEQFF. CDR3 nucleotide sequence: TGCGCCAGCAGCTTGGTGGGGAGCTCCTACAATGAGCAGTTCTTC.

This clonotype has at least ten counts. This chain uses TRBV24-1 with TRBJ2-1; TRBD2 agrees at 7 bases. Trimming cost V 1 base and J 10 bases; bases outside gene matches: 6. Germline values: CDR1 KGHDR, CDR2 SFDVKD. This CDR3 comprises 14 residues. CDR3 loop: CATSDFLAEAEQFF. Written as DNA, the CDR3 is TGTGCCACCAGTGATTTTCTAGCGGAGGCGGAGCAGTTCTTC.

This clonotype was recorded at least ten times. CDR3 loop: CASSVSGTGSGETQYF. The CDR3 DNA reads TGTGCCAGCAGCGTTTCCGGGACAGGGAGTGGAGAGACCCAGTACTTC. The J gene is TRBJ2-5, the V gene TRBV2; 9 bases are a match to TRBD1. Germline V CDR1 and CDR2: SNHLY, FYNNEI. The ends lost 6 bases at V and 4 bases at J; junction bases unmatched: 12. There are 16 residues in the CDR3.

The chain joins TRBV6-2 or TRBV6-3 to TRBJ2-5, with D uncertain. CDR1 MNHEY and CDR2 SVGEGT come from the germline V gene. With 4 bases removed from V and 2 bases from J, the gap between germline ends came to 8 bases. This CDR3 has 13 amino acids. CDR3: CASSLNTQETQYF. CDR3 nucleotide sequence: TGTGCCAGCAGTTTGAACACTCAAGAGACCCAGTACTTC.

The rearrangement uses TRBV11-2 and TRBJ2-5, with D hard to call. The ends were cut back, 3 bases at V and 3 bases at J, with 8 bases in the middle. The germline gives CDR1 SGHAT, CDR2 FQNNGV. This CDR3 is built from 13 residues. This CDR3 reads CASSFTGKETQYF. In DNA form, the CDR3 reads TGTGCCAGCAGCTTTACGGGTAAAGAGACCCAGTACTTC. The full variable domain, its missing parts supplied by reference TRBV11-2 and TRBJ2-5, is EAGVAQSPRYKIIEKRQSVAFWCNPISGHATLYWYQQILGQGPKLLIQFQNNGVVDDSQLPKDRFSAERLKGVDSTLKIQPAKLEDSAVYLCASSFTGKETQYFGPGTRLLVL.

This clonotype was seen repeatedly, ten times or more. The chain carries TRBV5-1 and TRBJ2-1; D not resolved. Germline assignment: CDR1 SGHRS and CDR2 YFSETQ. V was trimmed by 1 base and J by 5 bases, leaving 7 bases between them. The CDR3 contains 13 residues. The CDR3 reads CASSLNWNNEQFF. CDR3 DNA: TGCGCCAGCAGCTTGAACTGGAACAATGAGCAGTTCTTC.

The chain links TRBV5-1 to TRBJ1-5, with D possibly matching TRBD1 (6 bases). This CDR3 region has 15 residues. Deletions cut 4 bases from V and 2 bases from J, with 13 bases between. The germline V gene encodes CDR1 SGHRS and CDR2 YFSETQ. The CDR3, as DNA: TGCGCCAGCAGCAGAGGGGGGGAAGGCAATCAGCCCCAGCATTTT. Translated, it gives CASSRGGEGNQPQHF.